What follows are 16 T cell receptor beta chains derived from one specimen sequenced in a study of T cell repertoires in cytomegalovirus infection. TCRdb analysed the reads with MiXCR anew, one entry per CDR3 protein. The table has more than 650,000 distinct CDR3 sequences, about 40% seen once. The material sequenced was PBMCs. The receptors derive from a human donor in good health (CMV status not recorded). Some clones in this sample may be carry-over from other donors' samples.

The CDR3 loop is CASSLIGRVYEQYF. CDR3 nucleotides: TGTGCCAGCAGCCTGATCGGACGGGTCTACGAGCAGTACTTC. V is TRBV5-5 and J is TRBJ2-7; D gene uncertain. The CDR3 covers 14 residues. Germline loops: CDR1 SGHKS, CDR2 YYEKEE (reference sequence). Trimming stripped 4 bases from V and 3 bases from J, with 14 bases between.

This clonotype was seen more than once but under ten times. V usage is TRBV6-1 and J usage is TRBJ1-2; D is possibly TRBD1 (6 bases). Trimming removed 6 bases from V and 7 bases from J, with 18 bases in between. Germline V gene lookup returns CDR1 MNHNS and CDR2 SASEGT. The CDR3 covers 14 residues. The CDR3 sequence is CASSYDRSVGGYTF. The CDR3 DNA sequence: TGTGCCAGCAGCTATGACAGGAGTGTGGGTGGCTACACCTTC.

The chain couples TRBV7-9 to TRBJ2-5, with 8 bases that match TRBD1. The germline gives CDR1 SEHNR, CDR2 FQNEAQ (reference sequence). The V and J ends lost 5 bases and 5 bases, in that order; junction bases with no gene match: 10. The CDR3 sequence is 15 residues long. This CDR3 is CASSTGTGRGETQYF. For the CDR3, the DNA is TGTGCCAGCAGCACCGGGACAGGCCGGGGGGAGACCCAGTACTTC.

This clonotype showed up just a few times. This chain links TRBV20-1 with TRBJ1-6; D is unresolved. There are 12 residues in the CDR3. CDR1 and CDR2 from the germline V gene are DFQATT and SNEGSKA (reference sequence). The ends were cut back, 6 bases at V and 10 bases at J, with 13 bases in the middle. The CDR3 bases are TGCAGTGCCGAACGGGCTACCTCACCCCTCCACTTT. Residues: CSAERATSPLHF.

The rearrangement joins TRBV18 to TRBJ1-6, with D uncertain. This CDR3 has 15 amino acids. Germline CDR1 reads KGHSH; CDR2 reads LQKENI. Trimming left V 5 bases short and J 6 bases short, with 14 bases between. CDR3 sequence (DNA): TGTGCCAGCTCATCGAAGGATATTTCTAATTCACCCCTCCACTTT. Amino acid sequence: CASSSKDISNSPLHF.

This clonotype was observed once. Given a much more abundant clone one base away, this may be a read error. The rearrangement joins TRBV28 to TRBJ1-3, with D perhaps matching TRBD1 (6 bases). This CDR3 comprises 15 residues. CDR1 is MDHEN and CDR2 is SYDVKM in the germline V gene. V lost 6 bases to trimming and J lost 0 bases, with 12 bases between them. The CDR3 DNA sequence: TGTGCCAGCAGATTAGAAGGGGGCTCTGGAAACACCATATATTTT. It yields the protein CASRLEGGSGNTIYF.

As to this clonotype: A much more abundant neighbour one base away suggests this may be a read error. The chain joins TRBV7-4 to TRBJ1-6; possibly TRBD1 for D (5 bases). The CDR3 is 16 residues long. From germline, CDR1 is SGHVT and CDR2 SQSDAQ. For the CDR3, the DNA is TGTGCCAGCAGCGAGACAGAGAGCTCCTATAATTCACCCCTCCAATTT. Translation gives CASSETESSYNSPLQF.

The chain has TRBV29-1 and TRBJ1-1; no clear D. The CDR3 runs 11 residues. Looked up from germline, CDR1 is SQVTM and CDR2 is ANQGSEA. V shed 6 bases and J shed 7 bases, with 12 bases lying between them. The CDR3 region has the DNA TGCAGCGTAGGTCGGGGAGATGAAGCTTTCTTT. Its translation: CSVGRGDEAFF.

The chain uses TRBV19 and TRBJ1-2; a possible D gene is TRBD1 (6 bases). Germline lookup yields CDR1 LNHDA and CDR2 SQIVND (reference sequence). CDR3 length: 12 amino acids. V lost 8 bases, J lost 6 bases, and 13 bases lay in between. The CDR3 loop is CASRQVGDGYTF. The CDR3 bases are TGTGCCAGTCGACAGGTTGGGGATGGCTACACCTTC.

The chain employs TRBV27 and TRBJ2-5; 13 bases line up with TRBD2. The germline V gene encodes CDR1 MNHEY and CDR2 SMNVEV (reference sequence). The V segment lost 5 bases and the J segment 5 bases; nucleotides outside the gene matches: 17. The CDR3 sequence is 19 residues long. Here the CDR3 DNA reads TGTGCCAGCAGTCCTGCCTGGGGACTAGCGGGGAACCCCACCGAGACCCAGTACTTC. Translation gives CASSPAWGLAGNPTETQYF.

This clonotype was counted a few times. This sequence joins TRBV10-3 and TRBJ2-1; TRBD1 matches at 8 bases. The germline V gene has CDR1 ENHRY and CDR2 SYGVKD. The length of the CDR3 is 13 residues. With V trimmed by 6 bases and J by 7 bases, 5 bases remained unmatched. CDR3 loop: CAISEDRANEQFF. CDR3 sequence (DNA): TGTGCCATCAGCGAGGACAGGGCAAATGAGCAGTTCTTC.

J is TRBJ2-1 and V is TRBV6-2 or TRBV6-3; TRBD2 agrees at 8 bases. This CDR3 is built from 13 residues. Germline-derived CDR1 and CDR2 are MNHEY and SVGEGT. The junction had 7 bases not matched to a gene; V was cut back by 11 bases and J by 4 bases. CDR3 region: CAWGAGEYNEQFF. The CDR3 nucleotides read TGTGCCTGGGGAGCGGGGGAGTACAATGAGCAGTTCTTC.

The V gene is TRBV28, the J gene TRBJ2-7, with D tentatively TRBD2 (7 bases). The germline V gene has CDR1 MDHEN and CDR2 SYDVKM. V was cut by 8 bases and J by 12 bases, with 29 bases left in between. The CDR3 is 15 amino acids. The CDR3 protein is CASLPSRGPGYETYF. DNA of the CDR3: TGTGCCAGCCTCCCCTCGCGGGGGCCGGGCTACGAGACGTACTTC. The variable domain in full, with the rest retrieved from reference TRBV28 and TRBJ2-7, is DVKVTQSSRYLVKRTGEKVFLECVQDMDHENMFWYRQDPGLGLRLIYFSYDVKMKEKGDIPEGYSVSREKKERFSLILESASTNQTSMYLCASLPSRGPGYETYFGPGTRLTVT.

Only a few counts were recorded for this clonotype. The rearrangement links TRBV12-3 or TRBV12-4 to TRBJ1-3, with D perhaps matching TRBD1 (5 bases). V was trimmed by 2 bases and J by 0 bases, leaving 11 bases between them. The CDR3 consists of 16 residues. The chain's CDR3 is CASSLRGGISGNTIYF. As DNA, the CDR3 is TGTGCCAGCAGTTTACGGGGCGGGATCTCTGGAAACACCATATATTTT.

This clonotype turned up a few times. This chain joins TRBV25-1 and TRBJ1-4, with 9 bases matching TRBD1. V trimming: 1 base; J trimming: 3 bases; junction bases outside the gene matches: 6. Germline values: CDR1 MGHDK, CDR2 SYGVNS. The CDR3 spans 17 residues. The CDR3 sequence is CASSEWGQGRSNEKLFF. In DNA form, the CDR3 reads TGTGCCAGCAGTGAATGGGGACAGGGTCGATCTAATGAAAAACTGTTTTTT. Looking up the rest from reference TRBV25-1 and TRBJ1-4 gives the full variable domain: EADIYQTPRYLVIGTGKKITLECSQTMGHDKMYWYQQDPGMELHLIHYSYGVNSTEKGDLSSESTVSRIRTEHFPLTLESARPSHTSQYLCASSEWGQGRSNEKLFFGSGTQLSVL.

This clonotype was seen ten or more times. This rearrangement joins TRBV7-2 to TRBJ2-3; TRBD1 is a possible D gene (6 bases). CDR3 size: 15 residues. CDR1 and CDR2 (germline): SGHTA, FQGNSA. V lost 4 bases, J lost 0 bases, and 11 bases lay in between. CDR3 coding DNA: TGTGCCAGCAGCTCCAGGGGTTCTAGCACAGATACGCAGTATTTT. Translated, it gives CASSSRGSSTDTQYF.